The clone carrying this TCR beta chain showed up many times. Its target is unknown. A single record per CDR3 protein comes from TCRdb applying MiXCR to the RACE reads. Of about 49,000 distinct CDR3 sequences detected, around a tenth appear once; the ten largest clones hold approximately 4.5%. These data are taken from a study of human T cells and chemical hapten exposure. Indicated time point: patch test 1, 2 weeks after DPC sensitization. Indicated treatment: therapeutic diphenylcyclopropenone sensitization with weekly scalp DPC. Germline CDR1 KGHSH, CDR2 LQKENI. V was trimmed by 6 bases and J by 0 bases, leaving 4 bases between them. The CDR3 contains 12 residues. Study findings and constraints: PT1 expanded TCR counts and patch test score correlated positively.

The sequences come from whole blood, collected in connection with sensitization to the hapten diphenylcyclopropenone (DPC). This TCR was sampled from a woman aged 45 to 65 with alopecia areata. Some clones in this sample may be carry-over from other donors' samples. The genes are TRBV18 and TRBJ2-3; D unclear. CDR3 sequence: CASSPSTDTQYF. For the CDR3, the DNA is TGTGCCAGCTCCCCTAGCACAGATACGCAGTATTTT.